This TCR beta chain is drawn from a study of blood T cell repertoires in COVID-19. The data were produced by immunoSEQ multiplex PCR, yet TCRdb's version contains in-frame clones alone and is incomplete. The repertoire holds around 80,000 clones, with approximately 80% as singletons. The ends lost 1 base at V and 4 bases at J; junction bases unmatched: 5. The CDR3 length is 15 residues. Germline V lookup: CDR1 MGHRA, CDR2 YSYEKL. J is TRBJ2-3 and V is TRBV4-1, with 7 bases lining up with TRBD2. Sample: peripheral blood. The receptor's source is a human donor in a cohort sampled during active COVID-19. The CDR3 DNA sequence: TGCGCCAGCAGCCAAGCGGGGGGAATATCAGATACGCAGTATTTT. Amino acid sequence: CASSQAGGISDTQYF.